Listed here are 21 T cell receptor beta chains from one sample, sequenced in a study of T cell changes during pregnancy in multiple sclerosis. Profiling relied on immunoSEQ multiplex PCR, and the TCRdb table lists in-frame clones only, not all of them. In the table there are 50,000 to 75,000 clones, nearly 95% of which are singletons. The specimen comprised CD8+ T cells from peripheral blood mononuclear cells, sampled in the third trimester of pregnancy. The receptors were gathered from a female donor with multiple sclerosis, enrolled in a pregnancy study.

The genes are TRBV2 and TRBJ2-3; 7 nucleotides agree with TRBD2. CDR1 and CDR2 from the germline V gene are SNHLY and FYNNEI. This CDR3 comprises 15 residues. The CDR3 loop is CAGRASGASTDTQYF. CDR3 nucleotides: TGTGCTGGGCGGGCTAGCGGAGCTAGCACAGATACGCAGTATTTT.

This chain uses TRBV27 with TRBJ2-1; 9 bases fit TRBD2. The CDR3 covers 17 residues. The ends lost 0 bases at V and 7 bases at J; junction bases unmatched: 10. CDR1 is MNHEY, CDR2 SMNVEV, per germline (reference sequence). DNA of the CDR3: TGTGCCAGCAGTTTATCCGGCGGGAGGGCCCTCCGGAATGAGCAGTTCTTC. This translates into CASSLSGGRALRNEQFF.

There are a few counts of this clone. The chain recombines TRBV14 with TRBJ2-1; tentatively, D is TRBD2 (6 bases). Trimming stripped 4 bases from V and 1 base from J, with 11 bases between. CDR3 length: 15 amino acids. Germline loops: CDR1 SGHDN, CDR2 FVKESK. CDR3 nucleotide sequence: TGTGCCAGCAGCCCGAACGGGAGATCCTACAATGAGCAGTTCTTC. It yields the protein CASSPNGRSYNEQFF.

As concerns this clone: An end of the junction differs from the germline gene, which may be a read error. This rearrangement joins TRBV4-2 to TRBJ2-1; 8 positions agree with TRBD2. CDR3 length: 12 residues. Germline V gene lookup returns CDR1 LGHNA and CDR2 YNFKEQ. DNA for the CDR3: TGTGCCAGCAGTCAGAGGGGCAGCGGGAGAATCTTC. Its translation is CASSQRGSGRIF.

DNA of the CDR3: TGTGCCAGCAAAACAGGGGGGGGGACTGAAGCTTTCTTT. Residues: CASKTGGGTEAFF. The V call is TRBV7-9, the J call TRBJ1-1; TRBD1 matches 8 bases. V shed 7 bases, J shed 5 bases, and the junction held 6 bases outside the gene matches. The germline gives CDR1 SEHNR, CDR2 FQNEAQ (reference sequence). The CDR3 is 13 residues long.

The chain combines TRBV5-4 with TRBJ2-5, with no clear D. Germline V gene lookup returns CDR1 SGHNT and CDR2 YYREEE (reference sequence). Trimming left V 4 bases short and J 2 bases short, with 21 bases between. There are 17 residues in the CDR3. The CDR3: CASSPERERLLQETQYF. CDR3 nucleotide sequence: TGTGCCAGCAGCCCCGAGCGTGAGCGCCTATTACAAGAGACCCAGTACTTC.

The chain links TRBV27 to TRBJ1-1; D is possibly TRBD1 (6 bases). The CDR3 loop spans 13 amino acids. Germline CDR1 MNHEY, CDR2 SMNVEV (reference sequence). The V and J ends lost 2 bases and 5 bases respectively, with 9 bases between them. The CDR3 DNA is TGTGCCAGCAGTTTAGGACAGCTGACTGAAGCTTTCTTT. Translation: CASSLGQLTEAFF.

The chain couples TRBV29-1 to TRBJ2-7, with a possible D match to TRBD2 (6 bases). Deletions cut 0 bases from V and 5 bases from J, with 11 bases between. CDR1 and CDR2 (germline): SQVTM, ANQGSEA. This CDR3 region has 13 residues. The CDR3 DNA follows: TGCAGCGTTGAAGATCGGCGGGGCCACGAGCAGTACTTC. Its translation: CSVEDRRGHEQYF.

The V gene is TRBV19, the J gene TRBJ1-1; D may be TRBD1 (5 bases). The germline V and J ends were trimmed by 3 bases and 4 bases, with 12 bases remaining between them. From germline, CDR1 is LNHDA and CDR2 SQIVND (reference sequence). This CDR3 region has 14 residues. The CDR3 DNA sequence: TGTGCCAGTAGTATTTCGGGTAGGGGCACTGAAGCTTTCTTT. Protein sequence: CASSISGRGTEAFF.

This chain connects TRBV11-2 to TRBJ2-7, with TRBD1 as a possible D gene (5 bases). CDR1 is SGHAT and CDR2 is FQNNGV in the germline V gene. Trimming shortened V by 6 bases and J by 1 base, and 10 bases separated the two germline ends. The CDR3 covers 13 residues. CDR3 residues: CASRPQGSYEQYF. In nucleotides, the CDR3 is TGTGCCAGCAGACCCCAGGGTTCCTACGAGCAGTACTTC.

This chain uses TRBV7-9 with TRBJ1-2, with D tentatively TRBD1 (6 bases). V shed 5 bases and J shed 4 bases, with 17 bases lying between them. The CDR3 sequence is 15 residues long. Germline V gene lookup returns CDR1 SEHNR and CDR2 FQNEAQ (reference sequence). CDR3 protein: CASSLPEVTGYGYTF. CDR3 bases: TGTGCCAGCAGCCTTCCTGAAGTGACAGGCTATGGCTACACCTTC.

The chain couples TRBV19 to TRBJ2-2; the match to TRBD1 covers 7 bases. Germline lookup yields CDR1 LNHDA and CDR2 SQIVND (reference sequence). V was pared by 6 bases and J by 6 bases, with 7 bases of the junction left unmatched. The CDR3 is 14 amino acids. The CDR3 region has the DNA TGTGCCAGTAGCCAAACAGGGGCTGCCGGGGAGCTGTTTTTT. The encoded protein is CASSQTGAAGELFF. Based on the CDR3 plus reference TRBV19 and TRBJ2-2, the full variable domain is DGGITQSPKYLFRKEGQNVTLSCEQNLNHDAMYWYRQDPGQGLRLIYYSQIVNDFQKGDIAEGYSVSREKKESFPLTVTSAQKNPTAFYLCASSQTGAAGELFFGEGSRLTVL.

This chain joins TRBV30 and TRBJ1-5, with 8 bases matching TRBD1. With V trimmed by 2 bases and J by 4 bases, 4 bases remained unmatched. In germline, CDR1 is GTSNPN, CDR2 SVGIG (reference sequence). CDR3 length: 14 amino acids. The CDR3 sequence is CAWSPTGGNQPQHF. The CDR3 DNA is TGTGCCTGGAGTCCCACAGGGGGTAATCAGCCCCAGCATTTT.

The chain couples TRBV6-5 to TRBJ1-1, with D unresolved. The CDR3 is made up of 13 amino acids. Germline V gene lookup returns CDR1 MNHEY and CDR2 SVGAGI. Trimming cost V 6 bases and J 0 bases, with 8 bases left between them. CDR3 in amino acids: CASRASMNTEAFF. The CDR3 coding sequence is TGTGCCAGCAGGGCCTCGATGAACACTGAAGCTTTCTTT.

The chain uses TRBV28 and TRBJ2-7; D may be TRBD1 (6 bases). The CDR3 consists of 15 residues. Germline-derived CDR1 and CDR2 are MDHEN and SYDVKM. Trimming pared 3 bases from V and 6 bases from J, leaving 18 bases between. The CDR3 coding sequence is TGTGCCAGCAGTTTTAGAGGGACATTGAGGTCCGAGCAGTACTTC. It is translated as CASSFRGTLRSEQYF.

The chain recombines TRBV30 with TRBJ2-5; possible D gene TRBD1, 5 bases. Trimming shortened V by 3 bases and J by 1 base, and 9 bases separated the two germline ends. The CDR3 sequence is 13 residues long. Germline values: CDR1 GTSNPN, CDR2 SVGIG (reference sequence). The CDR3 reads CAWRSGAQETQYF. In DNA form, the CDR3 reads TGTGCCTGGAGATCTGGGGCCCAAGAGACCCAGTACTTC. Based on the CDR3 plus reference TRBV30 and TRBJ2-5, the full variable domain is SQTIHQWPATLVQPVGSPLSLECTVEGTSNPNLYWYRQAAGRGLQLLFYSVGIGQISSEVPQNLSASRPQDRQFILSSKKLLLSDSGFYLCAWRSGAQETQYFGPGTRLLVL.

This clone has more than one count but fewer than ten. This chain connects TRBV7-9 to TRBJ1-1; maybe TRBD1 (5 bases). Germline-derived CDR1 and CDR2 are SEHNR and FQNEAQ (reference sequence). V lost 7 bases and J lost 1, with 7 bases in between. The CDR3 has 12 amino acids. CDR3 amino acids: CASIGENTEAFF. The CDR3 DNA follows: TGTGCCAGCATAGGGGAGAACACTGAAGCTTTCTTT.

The chain employs TRBV12-5 and TRBJ2-1; a weak D match, TRBD2 (5 bases). Germline V gene lookup returns CDR1 LGHNT and CDR2 FRNRAP. This CDR3 is built from 14 residues. The V gene lost 0 bases and the J gene lost 6 bases, with 9 bases spanning the gap. The CDR3, as DNA: TGTGCTAGTGGTTTGGTAAATGCGGGCAATGAGCAGTTCTTC. Protein sequence: CASGLVNAGNEQFF.

The chain carries TRBV7-6 and TRBJ2-5, with 7 positions matching TRBD1. Germline V gene lookup returns CDR1 SGHVS and CDR2 FNYEAQ. This CDR3 is built from 14 residues. V lost 3 bases and J lost 0; bases outside the gene matches: 1. Here the CDR3 DNA reads TGTGCCAGCAGCTTCGGGACAGACCAAGAGACCCAGTACTTC. This gives the protein CASSFGTDQETQYF.

This clone was recorded only once. J is TRBJ2-7 and V is TRBV7-8; 10 bases match TRBD2. CDR1 SGHVS and CDR2 FQNEAQ come from the germline V gene. CDR3 size: 16 residues. The trim removed 5 bases at V and 0 bases at J, leaving 7 bases unmatched. CDR3 region: CASSPSLAGASYEQYF. For the CDR3, the DNA is TGTGCCAGCAGCCCGTCCCTAGCGGGAGCCTCCTACGAGCAGTACTTC.

On this clone: One end of the junction does not line up with germline, which may come from a read error. The J gene is TRBJ1-1, the V gene TRBV29-1; 7 bases are a match to TRBD1. The CDR3 is 12 amino acids. CDR1 is SQVTM, CDR2 ANQGSEA, per germline. CDR3 DNA: TGCAGCTACAGGGGCATGAAGACTGAAGCTTTCTTT. Its translation is CSYRGMKTEAFF.